The clone carrying this T cell receptor (beta chain) was found a few times. What it binds is unknown. This specimen comes from a study of beta chain features in type 1 diabetes. General study results and limits: Type 1 diabetes patients had moderately but significantly shorter TCRB CDR3s in all four CD4+ subsets.

The CDR3 spans 15 residues. V lost 5 bases and J 0 bases, leaving 10 bases between the germline ends. Per the germline V gene, CDR1 is ENHRY and CDR2 is SYGVKD. Since all of the isolated RNA was reverse transcribed, expressed TCRB transcripts were what got sequenced. The average read count of naive, central memory and regulatory T cell samples was some 3.9 million. Produced via immunoSEQ multiplex PCR; TCRdb's table is partial and in-frame only. Among 600,000 or so clones listed, roughly 12% were seen once. The clonotype was recovered from a man younger than 45 with type 1 diabetes. The chain couples TRBV10-3 to TRBJ2-2; D ambiguous. The sample consisted of naive CD4+ T cells from blood. This CDR3 reads CAISSGKSNTGELFF. For the CDR3, the DNA is TGTGCCATCAGTTCAGGCAAATCGAACACCGGGGAGCTGTTTTTT.